This record covers a single T cell receptor beta chain. This sample is drawn from a study of blood T cell repertoires in COVID-19. In the study overall: Collection of acute and convalescent COVID-19 samples took place in the United States, Italy and Spain. T cells, B-cell-depleted T cells, or PBMCs supplied cDNA or gDNA.

Germline loops: CDR1 MNHEY, CDR2 SMNVEV (reference sequence). Trimming took off 8 bases at V and 5 bases at J, with 13 bases between the two ends. The CDR3 runs to 12 residues. Methods used by the authors: For nucleated cells, counts were estimated from reference gene primer amplification. Method: immunoSEQ multiplex PCR; TCRdb's copy keeps in-frame clones and lacks some. The V and J calls and clone size come from that table; D and trimming were worked out from the DNA. The sample records about 220,000 clones, approximately 82% being singletons. The sample was peripheral blood. This chain connects TRBV27 to TRBJ2-7; D is perhaps TRBD1 (6 bases). The source of this sequence is a woman aged 50 to 60 with acute or convalescent COVID-19. This CDR3 is CASHEAGDEQYF. CDR3 nucleotides: TGTGCCAGCCACGAGGCAGGGGACGAGCAGTACTTC.